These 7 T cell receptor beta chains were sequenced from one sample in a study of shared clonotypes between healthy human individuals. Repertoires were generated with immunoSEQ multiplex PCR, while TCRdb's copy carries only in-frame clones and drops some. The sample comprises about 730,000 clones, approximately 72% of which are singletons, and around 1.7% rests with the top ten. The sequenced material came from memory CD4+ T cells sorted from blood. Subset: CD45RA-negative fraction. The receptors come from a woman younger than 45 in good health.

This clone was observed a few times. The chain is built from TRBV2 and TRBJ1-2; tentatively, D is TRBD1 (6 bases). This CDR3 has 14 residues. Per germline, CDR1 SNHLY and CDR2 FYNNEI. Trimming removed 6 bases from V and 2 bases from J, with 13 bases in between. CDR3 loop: CASSNRVPNYGYTF. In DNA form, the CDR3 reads TGTGCCAGCAGCAACAGGGTCCCAAACTATGGCTACACCTTC.

This CDR3 reads CASSLAGLEAFF. The CDR3 nucleotides are TGTGCCAGCAGCTTAGCGGGCCTTGAAGCTTTCTTT. V usage is TRBV7-9 and J usage is TRBJ1-1; D remains unclear. V was pared by 0 bases and J by 7 bases, with 6 bases between. Germline V gene sequence: CDR1 SEHNR, CDR2 FQNEAQ (reference sequence). This CDR3 contains 12 residues.

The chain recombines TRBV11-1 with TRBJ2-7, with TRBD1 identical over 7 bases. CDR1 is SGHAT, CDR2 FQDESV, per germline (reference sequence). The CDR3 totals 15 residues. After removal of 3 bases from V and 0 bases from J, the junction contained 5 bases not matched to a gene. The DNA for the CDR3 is TGTGCCAGCAGCTTGGGACAGCCGAGCTCCTACGAGCAGTACTTC. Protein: CASSLGQPSSYEQYF. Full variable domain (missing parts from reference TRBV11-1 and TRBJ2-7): EAEVAQSPRYKITEKSQAVAFWCDPISGHATLYWYRQILGQGPELLVQFQDESVVDDSQLPKDRFSAERLKGVDSTLKIQPAELGDSAMYLCASSLGQPSSYEQYFGPGTRLTVT.

DNA for the CDR3: TGCAGCGTTGTGTCGGAAACTTGGGGCTACACCTTC. Encoded protein: CSVVSETWGYTF. The chain carries TRBV29-1 and TRBJ1-2; unclear D gene. Between the trimmed V and J ends, which lost 4 bases and 8 bases, there was a span of 14 bases. In germline, CDR1 is SQVTM, CDR2 ANQGSEA. This CDR3 is 12 amino acids long.

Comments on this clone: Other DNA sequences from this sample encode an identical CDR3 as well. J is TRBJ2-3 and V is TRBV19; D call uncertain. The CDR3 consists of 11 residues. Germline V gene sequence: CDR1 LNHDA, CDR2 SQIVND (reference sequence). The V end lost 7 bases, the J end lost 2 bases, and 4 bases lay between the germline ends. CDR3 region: CASTNTDTQYF. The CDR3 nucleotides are TGTGCCAGTACTAACACAGATACGCAGTATTTT.

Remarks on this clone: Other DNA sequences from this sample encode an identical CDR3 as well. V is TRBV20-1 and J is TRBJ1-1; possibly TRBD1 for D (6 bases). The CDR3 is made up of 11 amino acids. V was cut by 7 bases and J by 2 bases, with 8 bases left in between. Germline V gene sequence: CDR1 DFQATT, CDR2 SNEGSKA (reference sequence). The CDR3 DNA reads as TGCAGTGGACAGGAAAACACTGAAGCTTTCTTT. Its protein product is CSGQENTEAFF.

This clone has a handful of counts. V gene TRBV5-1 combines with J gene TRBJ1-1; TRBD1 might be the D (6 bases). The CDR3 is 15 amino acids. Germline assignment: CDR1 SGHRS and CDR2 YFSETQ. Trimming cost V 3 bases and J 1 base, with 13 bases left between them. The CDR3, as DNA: TGCGCCAGCAGCTATTCACCGGGACAGAACACTGAAGCTTTCTTT. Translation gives CASSYSPGQNTEAFF. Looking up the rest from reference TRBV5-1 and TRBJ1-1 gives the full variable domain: KAGVTQTPRYLIKTRGQQVTLSCSPISGHRSVSWYQQTPGQGLQFLFEYFSETQRNKGNFPGRFSGRQFSNSRSEMNVSTLELGDSALYLCASSYSPGQNTEAFFGQGTRLTVV.